The 17 T cell receptor beta chains in this list originate from one sample, sequenced in a study of CD8+ T cells in alopecia areata. Once RNA had been extracted, it was reverse transcribed into cDNA to act as the sequencing template. Libraries were prepared by immunoSEQ multiplex PCR; TCRdb keeps only in-frame clonotypes and omits some of them. There are under 150,000 clones in the sample; roughly 82% occur only once, and just under 25% lies in the top ten. Described treatment: oral pan-JAK inhibitor, 5-10 mg twice daily. This material consisted of CD8+ T cells sorted from blood, taken at week 4, from a patient treated with tofacitinib. The source of these receptors is a human donor with alopecia areata.

This clone was found a few times. The gene calls are TRBV11-2 and TRBJ2-1, with a tentative D call TRBD2 (5 bases). V dropped 4 bases and J dropped 3 bases, with 10 bases sitting between them. This CDR3 contains 14 residues. Germline V gives CDR1 SGHAT, CDR2 FQNNGV. DNA for the CDR3: TGTGCCAGCAGCTCCACGGGGTACTACAATGAGCAGTTCTTC. Translating it yields CASSSTGYYNEQFF.

The chain recombines TRBV6-1 with TRBJ2-7; 12 nucleotides agree with TRBD2. V gave up 2 bases and J gave up 4 bases; unmatched junction bases: 9. This CDR3 has 17 residues. Germline V gene lookup returns CDR1 MNHNS and CDR2 SASEGT. The CDR3 loop is CASSEWSTSGGPYEQYF. The CDR3 DNA reads as TGTGCCAGCAGTGAATGGTCGACTAGCGGGGGCCCTTACGAGCAGTACTTC.

This clone turned up a few times. The V gene is TRBV11-1, the J gene TRBJ2-1; 10 bases agree with TRBD2. In germline, CDR1 is SGHAT, CDR2 FQDESV (reference sequence). This CDR3 has 15 residues. Trimming removed 2 bases from V and 7 bases from J; junction bases left unmatched: 5. CDR3 nucleotides: TGTGCCAGCAGCTTAATGGCTAGCGGGGGAAATGAGCAGTTCTTC. Translated, it gives CASSLMASGGNEQFF.

V is TRBV23-1 and J is TRBJ1-1; D call uncertain. TRBV23-1 is treated as an ORF (open reading frame) with a function not yet certain. V was shortened by 0 bases and J by 3 bases, with 8 bases between the two germline ends. This CDR3 spans 14 amino acids. This CDR3 is CASSQSSEDTEAFF. CDR3 DNA: TGCGCCAGCAGTCAATCGTCAGAGGACACTGAAGCTTTCTTT.

This clone was counted a single time. This chain links TRBV6-5 with TRBJ1-1; D might be TRBD1 (6 bases). The length of the CDR3 is 14 residues. Trimming shortened V by 2 bases and J by 7 bases, and 14 bases separated the two germline ends. The V gene's germline CDR1 is MNHEY and CDR2 SVGAGI. The CDR3 DNA sequence: TGTGCCAGCAGTTACGGGCCGCTACAGGGTGAAGCTTTCTTT. Amino acids: CASSYGPLQGEAFF.

The chain recombines TRBV6-1 with TRBJ2-1, with TRBD2 matching over 8 bases. With V trimmed by 4 bases and J by 2 bases, 7 bases remained unmatched. The CDR3 has 16 residues. The germline gives CDR1 MNHNS, CDR2 SASEGT. CDR3 bases: TGTGCCAGCAGTGTAACTCCGGGACTAGCCTACAATGAGCAGTTCTTC. Encoded protein: CASSVTPGLAYNEQFF.

The rearrangement joins TRBV29-1 to TRBJ2-7, with a tentative D call TRBD2 (5 bases). This CDR3 is built from 13 residues. V was trimmed by 3 bases and J by 4 bases, leaving 13 bases between them. CDR1 is SQVTM, CDR2 ANQGSEA, per germline. The CDR3 loop reads CSVEFRGRYEQYF. The CDR3 DNA sequence: TGCAGCGTTGAGTTCCGGGGTCGATACGAGCAGTACTTC.

The chain carries TRBV5-1 and TRBJ2-7; 9 positions agree with TRBD1. CDR3 size: 15 residues. V trimming: 0 bases; J trimming: 7 bases; junction bases outside the gene matches: 8. Germline V CDR1 and CDR2: SGHRS, YFSETQ. As DNA, the CDR3 is TGCGCCAGCAGCTTGGGAAGGACAGGGGTGGAGGAGCAGTACTTC. Its protein product is CASSLGRTGVEEQYF.

This clone was counted once. The rearrangement joins TRBV5-1 to TRBJ1-1, with D perhaps TRBD1 (6 bases). The CDR3 sequence is 14 residues long. CDR1 is SGHRS and CDR2 is YFSETQ in the germline V gene. The V gene lost 3 bases and the J gene lost 3 bases, with 12 bases spanning the gap. CDR3 loop: CASSWRGEDTEAFF. The CDR3 DNA reads TGCGCCAGCAGCTGGAGGGGGGAGGACACTGAAGCTTTCTTT. The full variable domain, rest sourced from reference TRBV5-1 and TRBJ1-1, is KAGVTQTPRYLIKTRGQQVTLSCSPISGHRSVSWYQQTPGQGLQFLFEYFSETQRNKGNFPGRFSGRQFSNSRSEMNVSTLELGDSALYLCASSWRGEDTEAFFGQGTRLTVV.

This chain uses TRBV7-9 with TRBJ2-2, with 7 bases lining up with TRBD2. The CDR3 loop spans 16 amino acids. The germline V gene has CDR1 SEHNR and CDR2 FQNEAQ (reference sequence). J gave up 0 bases and V 5 bases, and 6 bases lay outside the gene matches. CDR3 sequence: CASSRGTTTNTGELFF. CDR3 DNA sequence: TGTGCCAGCAGCCGCGGGACTACCACGAACACCGGGGAGCTGTTTTTT.

DNA for the CDR3: TGCGCCAGCAGCCAAGTGGAACGAGTTCCCGAGCAGTACTTC. This encodes CASSQVERVPEQYF. V gene TRBV4-1 combines with J gene TRBJ2-7; no definite D call. This CDR3 region has 14 residues. V shed 1 base and J shed 6 bases, with 13 bases lying between them. Germline V CDR1 and CDR2: MGHRA, YSYEKL.

This chain connects TRBV2 to TRBJ2-7, with 7 bases identical to TRBD1. V shed 10 bases and J 5 bases; nucleotides not matched to a gene: 5. This CDR3 spans 11 amino acids. The germline V gene has CDR1 SNHLY and CDR2 FYNNEI. CDR3 sequence (DNA): TGTGCCACGAAAGGGGGCCACGAGCAGTACTTC. This codes for CATKGGHEQYF.

This sequence joins TRBV4-1 and TRBJ2-2, with D perhaps TRBD1 (6 bases). The germline V gene has CDR1 MGHRA and CDR2 YSYEKL. Trimming took off 4 bases at V and 1 base at J, with 10 bases between the two ends. The CDR3 is 15 amino acids. The CDR3 DNA is TGCGCCAGCAGCCCGGACAGAGTGAACACCGGGGAGCTGTTTTTT. It specifies CASSPDRVNTGELFF.

The rearrangement links TRBV4-3 to TRBJ1-6; D is unclear. The V gene's germline CDR1 is LGHNA and CDR2 YSLEER. This CDR3 region has 16 residues. The ends were cut back, 4 bases at V and 0 bases at J, with 10 bases in the middle. The CDR3: CASSLSVSSYNSPLHF. The CDR3, as DNA: TGCGCCAGCAGCCTCAGCGTCAGCTCCTATAATTCACCCCTCCACTTT.

This clone has only a few counts. Other DNA sequences from this sample encode an identical CDR3 as well. The rearrangement joins TRBV7-2 to TRBJ2-7; the D gene is possibly TRBD2 (6 bases). The CDR3 has 14 amino acids. The germline V gene has CDR1 SGHTA and CDR2 FQGNSA. Trimming took off 4 bases at V and 0 bases at J, with 10 bases between the two ends. The CDR3 DNA reads TGTGCCAGCAGCTCCCGGGACTCCTCCTACGAGCAGTACTTC. Translating gives CASSSRDSSYEQYF. Full variable domain (rest looked up from reference TRBV7-2 and TRBJ2-7): GAGVSQSPSNKVTEKGKDVELRCDPISGHTALYWYRQSLGQGLEFLIYFQGNSAPDKSGLPSDRFSAERTGGSVSTLTIQRTQQEDSAVYLCASSSRDSSYEQYFGPGTRLTVT.

The chain links TRBV4-1 to TRBJ2-3; D gene ambiguous. CDR3 length equals 14 residues. V dropped 0 bases and J dropped 4 bases, with 8 bases sitting between them. Germline lookup yields CDR1 MGHRA and CDR2 YSYEKL. CDR3 loop: CASSQDASPDTQYF. The CDR3 DNA sequence: TGCGCCAGCAGCCAAGATGCCAGTCCAGATACGCAGTATTTT.

The V call is TRBV7-6, the J call TRBJ2-2, with 9 bases that match TRBD2. Per the germline V gene, CDR1 is SGHVS and CDR2 is FNYEAQ. The CDR3 loop spans 16 amino acids. Trimming cost V 5 bases and J 1 base; bases outside gene matches: 5. The CDR3 region is CASSEAAGGNTGELFF. DNA of the CDR3: TGTGCCAGCAGCGAAGCAGCGGGGGGGAACACCGGGGAGCTGTTTTTT.